This TCR beta chain was identified in a study of shared T cell receptors in the human thymus. Sequencing was performed with immunoSEQ multiplex PCR; in TCRdb, only in-frame clones are kept and a portion is missing. The sample lists roughly 660,000 clones; roughly 90% were seen once. The germline gives CDR1 LGHNA, CDR2 YNFKEQ. Losses at the gene ends were 0 bases for V and 4 bases for J; bases not matched to a gene: 8. The CDR3 totals 17 residues. These data are also associated with another study on human thymus T cells.

Sequencing was carried out using thymocytes. The receptor comes from a boy younger than two with a congenital heart defect. This chain uses TRBV4-2 with TRBJ2-2; TRBD1 matches 7 bases. CDR3 sequence: CASSQDRQGVPTGELFF. DNA for the CDR3: TGTGCCAGCAGCCAAGATCGGCAGGGGGTCCCCACCGGGGAGCTGTTTTTT.